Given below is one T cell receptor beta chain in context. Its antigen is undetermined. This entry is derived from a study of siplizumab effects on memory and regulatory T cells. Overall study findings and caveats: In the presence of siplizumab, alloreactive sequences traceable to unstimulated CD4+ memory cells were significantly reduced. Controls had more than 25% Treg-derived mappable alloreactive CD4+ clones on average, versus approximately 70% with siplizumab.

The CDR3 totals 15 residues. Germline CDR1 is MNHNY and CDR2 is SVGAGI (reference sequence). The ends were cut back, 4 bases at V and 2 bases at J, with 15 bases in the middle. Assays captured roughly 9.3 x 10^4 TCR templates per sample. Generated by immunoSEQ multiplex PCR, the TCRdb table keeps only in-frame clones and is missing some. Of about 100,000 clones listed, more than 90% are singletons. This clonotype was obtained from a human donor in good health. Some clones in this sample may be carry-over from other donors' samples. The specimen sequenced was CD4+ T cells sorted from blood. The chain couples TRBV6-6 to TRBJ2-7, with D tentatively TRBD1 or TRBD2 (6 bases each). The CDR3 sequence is CASSFRGRGTYEQYF. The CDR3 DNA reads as TGTGCCAGCAGTTTCCGGGGGCGAGGAACCTACGAGCAGTACTTC.